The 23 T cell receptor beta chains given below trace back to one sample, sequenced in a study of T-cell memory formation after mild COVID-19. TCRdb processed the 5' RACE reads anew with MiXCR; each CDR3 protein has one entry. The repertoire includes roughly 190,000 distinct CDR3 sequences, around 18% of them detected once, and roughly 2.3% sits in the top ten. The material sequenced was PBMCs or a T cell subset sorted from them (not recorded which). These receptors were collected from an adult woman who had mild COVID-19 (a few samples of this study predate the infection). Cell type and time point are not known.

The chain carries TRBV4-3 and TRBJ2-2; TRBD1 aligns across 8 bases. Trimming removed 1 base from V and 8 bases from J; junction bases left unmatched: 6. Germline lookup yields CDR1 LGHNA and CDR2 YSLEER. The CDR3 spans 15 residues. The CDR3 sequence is CASSQVDRDAGELFF. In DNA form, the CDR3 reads TGCGCCAGCAGCCAAGTGGACAGGGATGCAGGGGAGCTGTTTTTT.

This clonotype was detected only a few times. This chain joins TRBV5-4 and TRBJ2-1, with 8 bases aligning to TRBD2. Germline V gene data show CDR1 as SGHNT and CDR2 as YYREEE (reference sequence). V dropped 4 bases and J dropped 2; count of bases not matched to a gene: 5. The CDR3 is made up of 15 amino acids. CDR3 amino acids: CASSPTSATYNEQFF. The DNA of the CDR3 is TGTGCCAGCAGCCCGACTAGCGCAACCTACAATGAGCAGTTCTTC.

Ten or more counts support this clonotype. DNA of the CDR3: TGTGCCAGCTCTCCTAACAGGGACGAGCAGTACTTC. This gives the protein CASSPNRDEQYF. The chain is built from TRBV18 and TRBJ2-7, with D tentatively TRBD1 (6 bases). Germline V gene lookup returns CDR1 KGHSH and CDR2 LQKENI. The V end lost 6 bases, the J end lost 5 bases, and 11 bases lay between the germline ends. This CDR3 has 12 residues.

The CDR3 loop reads CATSDSGKPQETQYF. CDR3 DNA sequence: TGTGCCACCAGTGATTCAGGGAAACCCCAAGAGACCCAGTACTTC. V and J are TRBV24-1 and TRBJ2-5, with D perhaps matching TRBD1 (5 bases). This CDR3 is 15 amino acids long. V was shortened by 2 bases and J by 1 base, with 10 bases between the two germline ends. From germline, CDR1 is KGHDR and CDR2 SFDVKD.

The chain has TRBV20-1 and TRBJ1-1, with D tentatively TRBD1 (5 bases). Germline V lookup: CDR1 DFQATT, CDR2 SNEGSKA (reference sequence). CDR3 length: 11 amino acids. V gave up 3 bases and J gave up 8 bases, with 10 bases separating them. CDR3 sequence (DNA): TGCAGTGCTAGGACAGCTGCGGAAGCTTTCTTT. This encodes CSARTAAEAFF.

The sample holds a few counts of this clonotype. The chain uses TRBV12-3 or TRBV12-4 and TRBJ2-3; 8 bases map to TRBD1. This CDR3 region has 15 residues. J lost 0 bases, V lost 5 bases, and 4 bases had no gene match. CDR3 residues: CASSRTGRSTDTQYF. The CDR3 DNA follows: TGTGCCAGCAGTAGGACAGGGAGAAGCACAGATACGCAGTATTTT.

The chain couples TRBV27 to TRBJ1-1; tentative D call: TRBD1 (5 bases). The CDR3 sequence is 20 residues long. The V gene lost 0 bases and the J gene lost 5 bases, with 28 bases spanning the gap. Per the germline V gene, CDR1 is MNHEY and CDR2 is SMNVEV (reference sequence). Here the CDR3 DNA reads TGTGCCAGCAGTTTATCGGCCACGACAGTGGATGGCGGCTGGGGGACTGAAGCTTTCTTT. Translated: CASSLSATTVDGGWGTEAFF.

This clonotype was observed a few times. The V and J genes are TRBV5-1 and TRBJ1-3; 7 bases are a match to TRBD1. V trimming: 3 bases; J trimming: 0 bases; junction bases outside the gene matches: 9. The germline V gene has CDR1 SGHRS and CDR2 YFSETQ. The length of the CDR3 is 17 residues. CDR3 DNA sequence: TGCGCCAGCAGCTCTACCGGGACAGCCTACTCTGGAAACACCATATATTTT. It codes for CASSSTGTAYSGNTIYF.

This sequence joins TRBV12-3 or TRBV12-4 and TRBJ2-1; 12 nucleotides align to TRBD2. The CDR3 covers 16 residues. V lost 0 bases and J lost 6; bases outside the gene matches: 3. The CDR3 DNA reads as TGTGCCAGCAGTTTAGCGTGGACTAGCGGGGTCAATGAGCAGTTCTTC. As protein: CASSLAWTSGVNEQFF.

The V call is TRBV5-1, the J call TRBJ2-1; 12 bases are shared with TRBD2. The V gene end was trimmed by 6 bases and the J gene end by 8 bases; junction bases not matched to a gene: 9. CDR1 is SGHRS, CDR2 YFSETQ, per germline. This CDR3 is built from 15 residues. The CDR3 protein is CASTLALAGGHEQFF. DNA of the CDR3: TGCGCCAGCACCCTGGCCCTAGCGGGAGGGCATGAGCAGTTCTTC.

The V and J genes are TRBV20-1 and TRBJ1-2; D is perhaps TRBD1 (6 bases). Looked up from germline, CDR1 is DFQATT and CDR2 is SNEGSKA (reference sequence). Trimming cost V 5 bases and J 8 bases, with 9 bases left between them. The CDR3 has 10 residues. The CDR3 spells CSAAGQGYTF. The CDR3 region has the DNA TGCAGTGCTGCCGGACAGGGCTACACCTTC.

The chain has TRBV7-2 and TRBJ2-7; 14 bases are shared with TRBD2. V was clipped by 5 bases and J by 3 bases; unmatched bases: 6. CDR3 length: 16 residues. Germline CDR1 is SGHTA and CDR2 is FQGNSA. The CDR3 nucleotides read TGTGCCAGCAGCGCCCGACTAGCGGGAGGGTTCTACGAGCAGTACTTC. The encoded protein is CASSARLAGGFYEQYF. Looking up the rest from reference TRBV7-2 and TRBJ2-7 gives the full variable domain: GAGVSQSPSNKVTEKGKDVELRCDPISGHTALYWYRQSLGQGLEFLIYFQGNSAPDKSGLPSDRFSAERTGGSVSTLTIQRTQQEDSAVYLCASSARLAGGFYEQYFGPGTRLTVT.

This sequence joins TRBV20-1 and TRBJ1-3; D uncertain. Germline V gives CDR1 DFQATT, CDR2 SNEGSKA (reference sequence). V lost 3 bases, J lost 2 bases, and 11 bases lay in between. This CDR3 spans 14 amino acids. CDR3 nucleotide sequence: TGCAGTGCTAGTTTGGCGGGTGCTGGAAACACCATATATTTT. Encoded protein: CSASLAGAGNTIYF.

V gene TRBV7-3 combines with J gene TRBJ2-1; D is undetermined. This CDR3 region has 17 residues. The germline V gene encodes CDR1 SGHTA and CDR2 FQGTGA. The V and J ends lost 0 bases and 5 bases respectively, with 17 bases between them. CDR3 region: CASSLTFSPLTHNEQFF. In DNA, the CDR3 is TGTGCCAGCAGCTTAACGTTTAGCCCCCTAACTCACAATGAGCAGTTCTTC.

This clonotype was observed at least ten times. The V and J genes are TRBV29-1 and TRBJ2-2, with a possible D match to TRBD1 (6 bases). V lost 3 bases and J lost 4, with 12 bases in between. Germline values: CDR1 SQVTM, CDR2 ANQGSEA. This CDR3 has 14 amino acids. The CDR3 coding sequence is TGCAGCGTTGATCGGGACACTGCCACCGGGGAGCTGTTTTTT. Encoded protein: CSVDRDTATGELFF.

The CDR3 DNA sequence: TGTGCCAGCAGTGAAGCGGTGCGGAGGGAACGGCAGTACTTC. This sequence encodes CASSEAVRRERQYF. The chain links TRBV2 to TRBJ2-7, with D possibly TRBD2 on 6 matching bases. Deletions cut 0 bases from V and 9 bases from J, with 15 bases between. Per germline, CDR1 SNHLY and CDR2 FYNNEI. The CDR3 length is 14 residues.

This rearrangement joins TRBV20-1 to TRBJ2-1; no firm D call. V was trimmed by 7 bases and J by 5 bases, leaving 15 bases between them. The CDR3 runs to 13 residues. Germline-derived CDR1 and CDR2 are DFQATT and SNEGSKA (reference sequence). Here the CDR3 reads CSGFFPQNNEQFF. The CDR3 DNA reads TGCAGTGGGTTTTTCCCCCAAAACAATGAGCAGTTCTTC.

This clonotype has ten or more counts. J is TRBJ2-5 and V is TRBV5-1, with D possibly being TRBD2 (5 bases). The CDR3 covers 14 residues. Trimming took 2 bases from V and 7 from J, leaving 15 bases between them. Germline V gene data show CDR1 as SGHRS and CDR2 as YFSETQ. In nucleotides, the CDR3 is TGCGCCAGCAGCTTTCCCCGCCTAGAGGGGACCCAGTACTTC. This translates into CASSFPRLEGTQYF.

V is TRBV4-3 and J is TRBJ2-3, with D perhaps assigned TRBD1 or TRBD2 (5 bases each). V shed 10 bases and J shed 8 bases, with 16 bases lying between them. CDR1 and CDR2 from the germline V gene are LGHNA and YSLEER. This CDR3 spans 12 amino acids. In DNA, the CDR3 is TGCGCCACCGGGAACTCTAGGGGTACGCAGTATTTT. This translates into CATGNSRGTQYF.

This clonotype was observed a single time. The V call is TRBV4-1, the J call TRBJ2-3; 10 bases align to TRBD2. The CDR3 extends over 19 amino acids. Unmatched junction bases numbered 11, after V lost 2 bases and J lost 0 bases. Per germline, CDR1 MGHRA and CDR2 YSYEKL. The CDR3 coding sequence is TGCGCCAGCAGCCAAAGTAAAGCGGGGGGGCTAGAAAGCACAGATACGCAGTATTTT. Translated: CASSQSKAGGLESTDTQYF.

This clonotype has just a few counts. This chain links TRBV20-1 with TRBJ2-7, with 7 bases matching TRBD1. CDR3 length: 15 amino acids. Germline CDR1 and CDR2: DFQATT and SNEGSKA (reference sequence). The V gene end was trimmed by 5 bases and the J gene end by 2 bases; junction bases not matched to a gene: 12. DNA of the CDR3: TGCAGTGCTGCCCCGACAGGGTTCGGTCCCTACGAGCAGTACTTC. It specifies CSAAPTGFGPYEQYF.

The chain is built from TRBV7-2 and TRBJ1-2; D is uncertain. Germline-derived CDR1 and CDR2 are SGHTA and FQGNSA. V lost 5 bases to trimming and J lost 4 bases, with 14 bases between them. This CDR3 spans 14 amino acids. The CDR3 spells CASSPYGLTYGYTF. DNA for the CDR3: TGTGCCAGCAGCCCATATGGACTCACCTATGGCTACACCTTC. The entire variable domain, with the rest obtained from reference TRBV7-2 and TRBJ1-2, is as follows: GAGVSQSPSNKVTEKGKDVELRCDPISGHTALYWYRQSLGQGLEFLIYFQGNSAPDKSGLPSDRFSAERTGGSVSTLTIQRTQQEDSAVYLCASSPYGLTYGYTFGSGTRLTVV.

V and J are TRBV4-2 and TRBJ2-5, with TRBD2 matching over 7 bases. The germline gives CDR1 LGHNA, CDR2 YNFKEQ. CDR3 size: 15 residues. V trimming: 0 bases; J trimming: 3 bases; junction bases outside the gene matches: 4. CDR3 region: CASSQDAGVEETQYF. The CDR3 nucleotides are TGTGCCAGCAGCCAAGACGCGGGAGTAGAAGAGACCCAGTACTTC.